This TCR beta chain came from a study of T cell responses to AZD1222 COVID-19 vaccine. General study results and limits: Seropositivity was recorded at baseline in only 6 or 7 AZD1222 recipients. In a largely white British group with more females than males, clonal diversity was possibly underestimated. Repertoires were sampled only after the peak T cell response.

Notes on this clone: Its antigen remains unidentified.

CDR3 length equals 15 residues. Trimming took off 2 bases at V and 0 bases at J, with 8 bases between the two ends. Germline CDR1 reads LNHDA; CDR2 reads SQIVND (reference sequence). Sequenced by immunoSEQ multiplex PCR; TCRdb stores in-frame clones only, minus some. The sample carries more than 90,000 clones, 86% recorded once. Material: peripheral blood, obtained 28 days after the second AZD1222 dose. The chain links TRBV19 to TRBJ1-5; D ambiguous. The origin of this receptor is an adult who received the AZD1222 COVID-19 vaccine. CDR3 amino acids: CASSIPGFSNQPQHF. CDR3 bases: TGTGCCAGTAGTATACCCGGGTTTAGCAATCAGCCCCAGCATTTT.